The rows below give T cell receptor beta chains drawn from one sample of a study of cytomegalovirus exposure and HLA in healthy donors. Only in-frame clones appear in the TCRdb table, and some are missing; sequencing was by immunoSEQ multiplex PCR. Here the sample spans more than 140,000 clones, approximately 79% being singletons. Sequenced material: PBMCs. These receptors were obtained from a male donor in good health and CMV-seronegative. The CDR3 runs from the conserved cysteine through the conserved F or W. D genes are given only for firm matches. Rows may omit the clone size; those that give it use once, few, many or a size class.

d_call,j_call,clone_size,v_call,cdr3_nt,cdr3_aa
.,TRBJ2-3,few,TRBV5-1,TGCGCCAGCAGCGGCGCGGGACGCACGGATACGCAGTATTTT,CASSGAGRTDTQYF
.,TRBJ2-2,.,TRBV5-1,TGCGCCAGCAGCACTAGGATAGGGTGGCCCGGGGAGCTGTTTTTT,CASSTRIGWPGELFF
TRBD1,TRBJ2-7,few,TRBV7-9,TGTGCCAGCAGCTTCGCCGGACAGGGGCCTCCCTACGAGCAGTACTTC,CASSFAGQGPPYEQYF
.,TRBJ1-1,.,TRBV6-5,TGTGCCAGCACCCCTAGGCTCAAAGCGGCTGAAGCTTTCTTT,CASTPRLKAAEAFF
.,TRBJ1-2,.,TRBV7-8,TGTGCCAGCAGCCCTCGACAGAACTATGGCTACACCTTC,CASSPRQNYGYTF
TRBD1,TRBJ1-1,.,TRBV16,TGTGCCAGCAGCCAATGGACAGGGGGTGTCCTGAACACTGAAGCTTTCTTT,CASSQWTGGVLNTEAFF
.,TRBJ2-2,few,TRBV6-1,TGTGCCAGCAGTGAAGGCAGGGCCTCCGGGGAGCTGTTTTTT,CASSEGRASGELFF
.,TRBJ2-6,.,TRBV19,TGTGCCAGTAGTACGTTCGTGTCTGGGGCCAACGTCCTGACTTTC,CASSTFVSGANVLTF
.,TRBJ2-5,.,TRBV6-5,TGTGCCAGCAGTTACGGCCGGGCGGGGACCCAGTACTTC,CASSYGRAGTQYF
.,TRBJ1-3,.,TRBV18,TGTGCCAGCTCGCAGGGTGGCCCTGGAAACACCATATATTTT,CASSQGGPGNTIYF
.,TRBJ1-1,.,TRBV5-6,TGTGCCAGCAGCTTGGGGGGGGGATCACACACTGAAGCTTTCTTT,CASSLGGGSHTEAFF
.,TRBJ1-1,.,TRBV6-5,TGTGCCAGCAGTATCCGGGACTATGGCACTGAAGCTTTCTTT,CASSIRDYGTEAFF
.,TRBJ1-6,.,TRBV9,TGTGCCAGCAGCGCCTCAGGGTCGAATTCACCCCTCCACTTT,CASSASGSNSPLHF
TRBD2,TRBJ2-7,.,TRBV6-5,TGTGCCAGCAGACCGGGACTAGCGGGTACCTACGAGCAGTACTTC,CASRPGLAGTYEQYF
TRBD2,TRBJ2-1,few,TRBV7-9,TGTGCCAGCAGCTTAGGCGGGAGCAATGAGCAGTTCTTC,CASSLGGSNEQFF
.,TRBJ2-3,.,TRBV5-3,TGTGCCAGAAGCCCGGGAAGGGCCGGCACAGATACGCAGTATTTT,CARSPGRAGTDTQYF
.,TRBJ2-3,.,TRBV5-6,TGTGCCAGCAGCCGCGGCCGGAGCACAGATACGCAGTATTTT,CASSRGRSTDTQYF
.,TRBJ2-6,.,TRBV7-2,TGTGCCAGCAGCCCTCGGGACTTGGCTGGGGCCAACGTCCTGACTTTC,CASSPRDLAGANVLTF
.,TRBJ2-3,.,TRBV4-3,TGCGCCAGCAGCCGCTGGACTAGCACAGATACGCAGTATTTT,CASSRWTSTDTQYF
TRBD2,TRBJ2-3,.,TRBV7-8,TGTGCCAGCAGCTTAGGAACCTTAGCGGGAGGGGCAGATACGCAGTATTTT,CASSLGTLAGGADTQYF
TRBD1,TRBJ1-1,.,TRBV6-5,TGTGCCAGCAGGCCTGACAGGGCGAGGACTGAAGCTTTCTTT,CASRPDRARTEAFF
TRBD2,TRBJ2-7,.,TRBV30,TGTGCCTGGAGTGTACCGGGCGGGGGGGCCTCCTACGAGCAGTACTTC,CAWSVPGGGASYEQYF
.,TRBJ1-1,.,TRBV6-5,TGTGCCAGCAGCCGCCTACCAACAGAGACTGAAGCTTTCTTT,CASSRLPTETEAFF
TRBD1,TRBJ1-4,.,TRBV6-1,TGTGCCAGCAGTCCGGACAGGGGCCCAGAAAAACTGTTTTTT,CASSPDRGPEKLFF
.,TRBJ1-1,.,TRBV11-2,TGTGCCAGCAGCTTACAGGGTGTTCGTACTGAAGCTTTCTTT,CASSLQGVRTEAFF
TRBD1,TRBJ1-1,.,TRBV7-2,TGTGCCAGCAGCTGGGGGACAGGGGGCCTTGAAGCTTTCTTT,CASSWGTGGLEAFF